This T cell receptor beta chain derives from a study of shared clonotypes between healthy human individuals. This clone was seen just once. The antigen is undetermined. CD45RO negativity and positive selection for CCR7 defined naive CD8 cells, a population that excluded terminally differentiated effector memory CD45RA+ cells. The study, taken as a whole, reports: Only blood was sampled; tissue repertoires likely differ. Larger richness was generally estimated for naive than memory subsets.

Assay used: immunoSEQ multiplex PCR; TCRdb lists only in-frame clones, some missing. The table includes approximately 2,200,000 clones, 85% to 95% detected once. CDR3 size: 19 residues. Germline-derived CDR1 and CDR2 are LGHNA and YNFKEQ. The V and J ends lost 0 bases and 3 bases, in that order; junction bases with no gene match: 11. The sample comprised naive CD8+ T cells from PBMCs. The receptor was isolated from a man aged 18 to 30 in good health. Some clones in this sample may be carry-over from other donors' samples. This rearrangement joins TRBV4-2 to TRBJ2-1, with 10 bases that match TRBD2. The CDR3 loop reads CASSQDPSGSGVYYNEQFF. CDR3 DNA: TGTGCCAGCAGCCAAGATCCTAGCGGGAGTGGGGTTTACTACAATGAGCAGTTCTTC.